Listed here is a single T cell receptor (beta chain). Its antigen is not identified. PCR involved 60 Vbeta and 13 Jbeta primers. TCRdb's table, derived via immunoSEQ multiplex PCR, lists solely in-frame clones and lacks some. Here the sample spans about 130,000 clones, 60% to 80% being singletons. CDR1 and CDR2 (germline): SNHLY, FYNNEI. Trimming cost V 7 bases and J 3 bases; bases outside gene matches: 5. The CDR3 contains 15 residues. This sample was taken from a study of cytomegalovirus exposure and HLA in healthy donors. General study findings and limits: Evidence from a later analysis indicated that most CMV-associated TCR beta chains looked HLA-restricted. Being productive about 90% or about 30% of the time was typical of most TCR beta V segments in an earlier analysis.

The rearrangement uses TRBV2 and TRBJ2-3, with 12 bases aligning to TRBD2. The sample consisted of PBMCs. This TCR was sampled from a man under 40 in good health and CMV-seronegative. As DNA, the CDR3 is TGTGCCAGCACCAGGACTAGCGGGACGACAGATACGCAGTATTTT. This gives the protein CASTRTSGTTDTQYF.